A selection of T cell receptor beta chains follows, all from one sample in a study of T cells in Graves' hyperthyroidism and ophthalmopathy. TCRdb re-analysed the multiplex PCR reads in MiXCR, keeping a single row per CDR3 protein. The sample has about 420,000 distinct CDR3 sequences; 15% to 18% are singletons. The source material was blood. Receptor source: a woman aged 18-29 years with Graves' hyperthyroidism. CDR3s include the opening cysteine and the closing phenylalanine or tryptophan. The order of the fields is V gene, D gene, clone size, J gene, CDR3 DNA, CDR3 protein. The D gene is left open where the match is weak. Expanded clones get a size class; other rows say once, few or many, or leave the size out.

V gene: TRBV28
D gene: TRBD2
clone size: many
J gene: TRBJ2-3
CDR3 DNA: TGTGCCAGCAGTTTTGTGGGGGGGGCGACTAGCGGGAATAACGCAGATACGCAGTATTTT
CDR3 protein: CASSFVGGATSGNNADTQYF

V gene: TRBV20-1
D gene: TRBD1
clone size: many
J gene: TRBJ2-7
CDR3 DNA: TGCAGTGCTAGCGAACCCCCGGGACAGGGGATCTACGAGCAGTACTTC
CDR3 protein: CSASEPPGQGIYEQYF

V gene: TRBV5-1
D gene: -
clone size: few
J gene: TRBJ2-2
CDR3 DNA: TGCGCCAGCAGCTTCTGGGGGCAGAGCGGGGAGCTGTTTTTT
CDR3 protein: CASSFWGQSGELFF

V gene: TRBV20-1
D gene: TRBD1
clone size: few
J gene: TRBJ1-5
CDR3 DNA: TGCAGTGCTGGGACAGGACTTGTCCAGCATTTT
CDR3 protein: CSAGTGLVQHF

V gene: TRBV18
D gene: TRBD2
clone size: -
J gene: TRBJ2-3
CDR3 DNA: TGTGCCAGCTCACCGGGAGCGGGGGGGCCCGCGGATACGCAGTATTTT
CDR3 protein: CASSPGAGGPADTQYF

V gene: TRBV20-1
D gene: -
clone size: many
J gene: TRBJ1-2
CDR3 DNA: TGCAGTGCTAGCGAGAACTATGGCTACACCTTC
CDR3 protein: CSASENYGYTF

V gene: TRBV12-3/TRBV12-4
D gene: -
clone size: -
J gene: TRBJ2-6
CDR3 DNA: TGTGCCAGCAGTTTCCGGGGGGCCAACGTCCTGACTTTC
CDR3 protein: CASSFRGANVLTF

V gene: TRBV7-9
D gene: -
clone size: many
J gene: TRBJ1-2
CDR3 DNA: TGTGCCAGCAGCTTGAAAGGGGGAAGTTCAGAAGGCTACACCTTC
CDR3 protein: CASSLKGGSSEGYTF

V gene: TRBV12-3/TRBV12-4
D gene: -
clone size: -
J gene: TRBJ1-5
CDR3 DNA: TGTGCCAGCAGTGAGGGGGGCGCCCAGCATTTT
CDR3 protein: CASSEGGAQHF

V gene: TRBV4-1
D gene: -
clone size: few
J gene: TRBJ2-7
CDR3 DNA: TGCGCCAGCAGCCAAGAACAGGTCCTCCCGGAGCGGTACTTC
CDR3 protein: CASSQEQVLPERYF

V gene: TRBV28
D gene: -
clone size: many
J gene: TRBJ2-7
CDR3 DNA: TGTGCCAGCAGTTTTTTCCCGACAGATTACGAGCAGTACTTC
CDR3 protein: CASSFFPTDYEQYF

V gene: TRBV5-5
D gene: -
clone size: few
J gene: TRBJ2-1
CDR3 DNA: TGTGCCAGCAGCATCACGGCAGGGGACTTCTACAATGAGCAGTTCTTC
CDR3 protein: CASSITAGDFYNEQFF

V gene: TRBV12-3/TRBV12-4
D gene: TRBD1
clone size: -
J gene: TRBJ1-6
CDR3 DNA: TGTGCCAGCAGTTTAGAGGGGCCGGGACAGGTGGATTCACCCCTCCACTTT
CDR3 protein: CASSLEGPGQVDSPLHF

V gene: TRBV2
D gene: TRBD1
clone size: many
J gene: TRBJ1-6
CDR3 DNA: TGTGCCAGCAGTGGAGGACAGGGGGTTTCACCCCTCCACTTT
CDR3 protein: CASSGGQGVSPLHF

V gene: TRBV4-3
D gene: TRBD2
clone size: few
J gene: TRBJ2-1
CDR3 DNA: TGCGCCAGCAGCCCCGGATTGACTAGCGGGGAAGGTGAGCAGTTCTTC
CDR3 protein: CASSPGLTSGEGEQFF

V gene: TRBV6-1
D gene: -
clone size: many
J gene: TRBJ1-1
CDR3 DNA: TGTGCCAGCACCAAAGCTTTGAACACTGAAGCTTTCTTT
CDR3 protein: CASTKALNTEAFF

V gene: TRBV4-2
D gene: TRBD2
clone size: many
J gene: TRBJ2-3
CDR3 DNA: TGTGCCAGCAGCCAAGTAGTAGCGGGGGGAACAGATACGCAGTATTTT
CDR3 protein: CASSQVVAGGTDTQYF

V gene: TRBV5-1
D gene: -
clone size: many
J gene: TRBJ2-7
CDR3 DNA: TGCGCCAGCAGCCCGCTTCGCGTTCTGGGGGAAGTGTACGAGCAGTACTTC
CDR3 protein: CASSPLRVLGEVYEQYF

V gene: TRBV3-1
D gene: TRBD1
clone size: many
J gene: TRBJ2-7
CDR3 DNA: TGTGCCAGCAGCCAAGAGTTCGACAGGGCAAGCTCCTACGAGCAGTACTTC
CDR3 protein: CASSQEFDRASSYEQYF

V gene: TRBV6-2/TRBV6-3
D gene: -
clone size: few
J gene: TRBJ2-1
CDR3 DNA: TGTGCCAGCAGTTACTCCCGGCCGGACAATGAGCAGTTCTTC
CDR3 protein: CASSYSRPDNEQFF

V gene: TRBV30
D gene: -
clone size: many
J gene: TRBJ1-2
CDR3 DNA: TGTGCCTGGAGGGGCCAGGAAGGAGGCTACACCTTC
CDR3 protein: CAWRGQEGGYTF

V gene: TRBV2
D gene: -
clone size: many
J gene: TRBJ1-1
CDR3 DNA: TGTGCCAGCAGTGAAGAACAGGAGAACACTGAAGCTTTCTTT
CDR3 protein: CASSEEQENTEAFF

V gene: TRBV20-1
D gene: TRBD1
clone size: -
J gene: TRBJ1-2
CDR3 DNA: TGCAGTGCTGACCGGGACAGGGAAGCCGTCAGGGGCTACACCTTC
CDR3 protein: CSADRDREAVRGYTF

V gene: TRBV29-1
D gene: TRBD1
clone size: -
J gene: TRBJ2-2
CDR3 DNA: TGCAGCGTACGACAGGGGAACACCGGGGAGCTGTTTTTT
CDR3 protein: CSVRQGNTGELFF

V gene: TRBV2
D gene: TRBD2
clone size: many
J gene: TRBJ2-7
CDR3 DNA: TGTGCCAGGGGGAAGGGGCCTCAGCGGGAGGGGAGCTCCTACGAGCAGTACTTC
CDR3 protein: CARGKGPQREGSSYEQYF

V gene: TRBV3-1
D gene: TRBD2
clone size: many
J gene: TRBJ2-1
CDR3 DNA: TGTGCCAGCAGCCAAGAATGGGCTAGCGGCACTTTGGATGAGCAGTTCTTC
CDR3 protein: CASSQEWASGTLDEQFF

V gene: TRBV20-1
D gene: -
clone size: -
J gene: TRBJ1-4
CDR3 DNA: TGCAGTGCTAGAGATCCGACGGGGGATGGGGAAAAACTGTTTTTT
CDR3 protein: CSARDPTGDGEKLFF

V gene: TRBV20-1
D gene: -
clone size: few
J gene: TRBJ2-5
CDR3 DNA: TGCAGTGCTAGAGAGACGACCGGGTGGGCACTCCTCTCTCAAGAGACCCAGTACTTC
CDR3 protein: CSARETTGWALLSQETQYF

V gene: TRBV6-2/TRBV6-3
D gene: -
clone size: -
J gene: TRBJ2-3
CDR3 DNA: TGTGCCAGCAGTGAAGGGACAAGCACAGATGCGCAGTATTTT
CDR3 protein: CASSEGTSTDAQYF

V gene: TRBV5-1
D gene: TRBD2
clone size: many
J gene: TRBJ2-1
CDR3 DNA: TGCGCCAGCCGACTAGCGGGAGGGGGCTCCTACAATGAGCAGTTCTTC
CDR3 protein: CASRLAGGGSYNEQFF

V gene: TRBV5-8
D gene: TRBD1
clone size: many
J gene: TRBJ2-1
CDR3 DNA: TGTGCCAGCAGCTTGGCAGGGGGCGCCGGCAATACAATCAATGAGCAGTTCTTC
CDR3 protein: CASSLAGGAGNTINEQFF

V gene: TRBV29-1
D gene: -
clone size: -
J gene: TRBJ1-1
CDR3 DNA: TGCAGCGTTGTAGGGTACACTGAAGCTTTCTTT
CDR3 protein: CSVVGYTEAFF

V gene: TRBV6-1
D gene: TRBD1
clone size: once
J gene: TRBJ1-5
CDR3 DNA: TGTGCCAGCAGTAATGCGGACAGGTGGAATTTT
CDR3 protein: CASSNADRWNF

V gene: TRBV6-1
D gene: -
clone size: many
J gene: TRBJ1-1
CDR3 DNA: TGTGCCAGCAGTGAAACCAGGGGATCCACTGAAGCTTTCTTT
CDR3 protein: CASSETRGSTEAFF

V gene: TRBV15
D gene: -
clone size: few
J gene: TRBJ1-5
CDR3 DNA: TGTGCCACCAGCGGGGAAGCTGAGGGTGGGCAGCCCCAGCATTTT
CDR3 protein: CATSGEAEGGQPQHF

V gene: TRBV29-1
D gene: -
clone size: once
J gene: TRBJ1-2
CDR3 DNA: TGCAGCGTGGGACACGGGTTCCGAGCTAACTATGGCTACACCTTC
CDR3 protein: CSVGHGFRANYGYTF

V gene: TRBV6-1
D gene: TRBD1
clone size: -
J gene: TRBJ1-4
CDR3 DNA: TGTGCCAGCAGAGAGGGACAGGGGGCAGAGGAAAAACTGTTTTTT
CDR3 protein: CASREGQGAEEKLFF

V gene: TRBV2
D gene: -
clone size: -
J gene: TRBJ2-3
CDR3 DNA: TGTGCCAGCAGCCAAAGACAGGCTGGTGGGGGAAATACGCAGTATTTT
CDR3 protein: CASSQRQAGGGNTQYF

V gene: TRBV6-5
D gene: TRBD2
clone size: many
J gene: TRBJ2-7
CDR3 DNA: TGTGCCAGCGAGGGACTAGCTTTCCACGAGCAGTACTTC
CDR3 protein: CASEGLAFHEQYF

V gene: TRBV7-9
D gene: TRBD2
clone size: many
J gene: TRBJ2-5
CDR3 DNA: TGTGCCAGCAGCTCCCTTTTTGGGGCTGGTAAAGCGGGAGGAGGAGAGACCCAGTACTTC
CDR3 protein: CASSSLFGAGKAGGGETQYF

V gene: TRBV11-2
D gene: -
clone size: -
J gene: TRBJ2-5
CDR3 DNA: TGTGCCAGCAGCCCACGGGGGGACATGGAGACCCAGTACTTC
CDR3 protein: CASSPRGDMETQYF